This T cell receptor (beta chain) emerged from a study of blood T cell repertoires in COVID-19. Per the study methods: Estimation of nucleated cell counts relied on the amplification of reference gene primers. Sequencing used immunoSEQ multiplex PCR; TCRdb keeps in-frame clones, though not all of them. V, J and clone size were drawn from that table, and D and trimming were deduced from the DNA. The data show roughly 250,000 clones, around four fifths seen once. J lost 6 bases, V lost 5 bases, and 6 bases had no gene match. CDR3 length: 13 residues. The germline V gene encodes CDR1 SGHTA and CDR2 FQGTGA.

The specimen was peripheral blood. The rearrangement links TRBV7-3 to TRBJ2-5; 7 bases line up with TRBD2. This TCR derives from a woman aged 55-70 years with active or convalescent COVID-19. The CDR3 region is CASSPGLDQTQYF. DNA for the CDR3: TGTGCCAGCAGCCCAGGACTAGATCAGACCCAGTACTTC.